The rows below give T cell receptor beta chains drawn from one sample of a study of long-term antiretroviral therapy in people with HIV. Assay: immunoSEQ multiplex PCR; the TCRdb copy retains only in-frame clones and omits some. The sample contains roughly 15,000 clones, 80% to 90% of which appear only once. The specimen comprised unsorted PBMCs, sampled 0.1 years after starting antiretroviral therapy. All receptors derive from a man between 18 and 35 years old with HIV. Each CDR3 is given with its conserved first and last residue. A D gene is named only where the DNA matches it firmly. Size values are once, few and many counts, or a class for expanded clones, and some rows have none.

j_call | v_call | d_call | clone_size | cdr3_aa | cdr3_nt
TRBJ2-5 | TRBV5-1 | TRBD1 | NA | CASSLEVDREETQYF | TGCGCCAGCAGCTTGGAAGTAGACAGGGAAGAGACCCAGTACTTC
TRBJ2-5 | TRBV19 | TRBD1 | NA | CASSIYRGQETQYF | TGTGCCAGTAGTATATACAGGGGGCAAGAGACCCAGTACTTC
TRBJ1-1 | TRBV5-1 | NA | NA | CASQQGGSPNTEAFF | TGCGCCAGCCAACAGGGCGGATCCCCTAACACTGAAGCTTTCTTT
TRBJ2-5 | TRBV19 | NA | NA | CASSRGETQYF | TGTGCCAGTAGTAGGGGAGAGACCCAGTACTTC
TRBJ2-5 | TRBV11-1 | NA | NA | CASTPGTGGETQYF | TGTGCCAGCACCCCGGGAACAGGAGGAGAGACCCAGTACTTC
TRBJ2-6 | TRBV6-5 | NA | NA | CASRDTANGANVLTF | TGTGCCAGCAGGGATACAGCAAATGGGGCCAACGTCCTGACTTTC
TRBJ1-5 | TRBV9 | NA | NA | CASSESLNQPQHF | TGTGCCAGCAGTGAGAGCTTAAATCAGCCCCAGCATTTT
TRBJ1-2 | TRBV10-3 | NA | once | CAISEPIGGTARSNYGYTF | TGTGCCATCAGTGAGCCGATCGGGGGGACCGCCCGAAGTAACTATGGCTACACCTTC
TRBJ2-2 | TRBV7-2 | TRBD2 | NA | CASSPKGLAGTNTGELFF | TGTGCCAGCAGCCCGAAAGGACTAGCGGGGACGAACACCGGGGAGCTGTTTTTT
TRBJ1-2 | TRBV5-4 | NA | NA | CASSLDSYRAREGGYTF | TGTGCCAGCAGCTTGGACAGTTACAGGGCGCGGGAGGGAGGCTACACCTTC
TRBJ1-2 | TRBV19 | NA | NA | CASSSAGGRSWGYTF | TGTGCCAGTAGTTCCGCCGGGGGGCGATCCTGGGGCTACACCTTC
TRBJ1-5 | TRBV6-6 | NA | NA | CASSYKPGVQPQHF | TGTGCCAGCAGTTACAAACCAGGGGTTCAGCCCCAGCATTTT
TRBJ1-1 | TRBV7-3 | NA | few | CASSMNLNTEAFF | TGTGCCAGCAGCATGAATTTGAACACTGAAGCTTTCTTT
TRBJ2-3 | TRBV29-1 | NA | once | CSAEKDSTDTQYF | TGCAGCGCCGAAAAGGACAGTACAGATACGCAGTATTTT
TRBJ2-7 | TRBV27 | NA | NA | CASSYRLAYEQYF | TGTGCCAGCAGTTACAGGCTGGCCTACGAGCAGTACTTC
TRBJ2-1 | TRBV6-6 | NA | NA | CASTITSPNEQFF | TGTGCCAGCACAATCACATCCCCCAATGAGCAGTTCTTC
TRBJ1-5 | TRBV5-5 | NA | once | CASSNSSGTRHQPQHF | TGTGCCAGCAGCAATTCTTCCGGGACGAGGCATCAGCCCCAGCATTTT
TRBJ2-7 | TRBV7-9 | TRBD1 | NA | CASSSPLGQAYEQYF | TGTGCCAGCAGCTCGCCTCTGGGACAGGCCTACGAGCAGTACTTC
TRBJ2-3 | TRBV9 | TRBD1 | NA | CASSDTGVTDTQYF | TGTGCCAGCAGCGACACAGGGGTTACAGATACGCAGTATTTT
TRBJ2-3 | TRBV6-1 | NA | NA | CASRVSTDTQYF | TGTGCCAGCCGGGTCAGCACAGATACGCAGTATTTT
TRBJ1-2 | TRBV4-3 | TRBD1 | once | CASSQDKTGKLYGYTF | TGCGCCAGCAGCCAAGACAAGACAGGGAAACTTTATGGCTACACCTTC
TRBJ1-3 | TRBV7-2 | NA | NA | CASSLVSSGNTIYF | TGTGCCAGCAGCCTTGTAAGCTCTGGAAACACCATATATTTT
TRBJ2-1 | TRBV5-8 | NA | NA | CASSLAREAVAYNEQFF | TGTGCCAGCAGCTTGGCCAGAGAGGCGGTTGCCTACAATGAGCAGTTCTTC
TRBJ1-2 | TRBV10-3 | NA | NA | CAISDYPTGPSFHTF | TGTGCCATCAGTGATTATCCGACAGGCCCTTCGTTTCACACCTTC
TRBJ2-7 | TRBV19 | TRBD1 | NA | CASSIGGGEYEQYF | TGTGCCAGTAGTATAGGAGGGGGCGAGTACGAGCAGTACTTC
TRBJ2-1 | TRBV11-2 | NA | NA | CASSLVGGKEQFF | TGTGCCAGCAGCTTAGTAGGCGGAAAGGAGCAGTTCTTC
TRBJ1-2 | TRBV7-2 | NA | NA | CASSLAVGGIYGYTF | TGTGCCAGCAGCTTAGCGGTCGGAGGGATCTATGGCTACACCTTC
TRBJ2-4 | TRBV18 | NA | once | CASSPPAQKNIQYF | TGTGCCAGCTCACCACCAGCCCAAAAAAACATTCAGTACTTC
TRBJ1-2 | TRBV2 | NA | few | CASSEDSYGYTF | TGTGCCAGCAGTGAAGACAGCTATGGCTACACCTTC
TRBJ1-2 | TRBV10-3 | NA | NA | CAISEAGRFLHHDYGYTF | TGTGCCATCAGTGAGGCAGGGCGATTTTTACACCATGACTATGGCTACACCTTC
TRBJ1-1 | TRBV13 | NA | few | CASSLIVREAFF | TGTGCCAGCAGCTTAATTGTCCGAGAAGCTTTCTTT
TRBJ1-3 | TRBV5-4 | NA | few | CASSQIPGVAPEF | TGTGCCAGCAGCCAGATCCCGGGTGTCGCTCCGGAATTT
TRBJ2-1 | TRBV12-5 | TRBD2 | NA | CASGLLAGGSGNEQFF | TGTGCTAGTGGGCTACTAGCGGGAGGTTCTGGGAATGAGCAGTTCTTC
TRBJ2-3 | TRBV6-6 | TRBD2 | NA | CASSYSTSGGTDTQYF | TGTGCCAGCAGTTACTCGACTAGCGGGGGCACAGATACGCAGTATTTT
TRBJ1-2 | TRBV19 | NA | NA | CASSPSGDYGYTF | TGTGCCAGTAGCCCGTCAGGGGACTATGGCTACACCTTC
TRBJ2-1 | TRBV7-9 | NA | NA | CASSSGREQFF | TGTGCCAGCAGTTCGGGGAGGGAGCAGTTCTTC
TRBJ2-7 | TRBV7-8 | NA | medium-sized | CASSVGQTYEQYF | TGTGCCAGCAGCGTAGGACAGACCTACGAGCAGTACTTC
TRBJ1-5 | TRBV7-6 | NA | NA | CASSPNGGGPQHF | TGTGCCAGCAGCCCCAACGGCGGGGGGCCCCAGCATTTT
TRBJ2-3 | TRBV6-1 | TRBD1 | once | CASRVDRGTDTQYF | TGTGCCAGCAGGGTGGACAGGGGAACAGATACGCAGTATTTT
TRBJ1-1 | TRBV28 | NA | once | CASSDRDQAAFF | TGTGCCAGCAGTGACCGGGACCAAGCAGCTTTCTTT
TRBJ1-5 | TRBV28 | NA | once | CASSLTGGSQPQHF | TGTGCCAGCAGTTTAACGGGGGGCTCTCAGCCCCAGCATTTT
TRBJ2-2 | TRBV6-5 | NA | NA | CASSYAGGDTGELFF | TGTGCCAGCAGTTACGCAGGGGGGGACACCGGGGAGCTGTTTTTT
TRBJ2-1 | TRBV5-1 | NA | NA | CASSRQLGSSYNEQFF | TGCGCCAGCAGCCGACAGCTAGGGAGCTCCTACAATGAGCAGTTCTTC
TRBJ1-5 | TRBV28 | NA | once | CASSLPARSGPQHF | TGTGCCAGCAGTTTGCCTGCGAGATCGGGGCCCCAGCATTTT
TRBJ2-3 | TRBV11-2 | TRBD2 | NA | CASSWIWTSGTDTQYF | TGTGCCAGCAGCTGGATATGGACTAGCGGCACAGATACGCAGTATTTT
TRBJ2-1 | TRBV11-2 | NA | NA | CASSRIRRDEQFF | TGTGCCAGCAGCCGCATACGTCGGGATGAGCAGTTCTTC
TRBJ2-5 | TRBV5-4 | TRBD1 | NA | CASSGDRVLETQYF | TGTGCCAGCAGCGGCGACAGGGTCCTGGAGACCCAGTACTTC
TRBJ2-1 | TRBV19 | NA | NA | CASSIDGADYNEQFF | TGTGCCAGTAGTATAGATGGAGCGGACTACAATGAGCAGTTCTTC
TRBJ1-3 | TRBV5-1 | NA | NA | CASRVEQERDTIYF | TGCGCCAGCAGGGTGGAACAGGAGAGGGACACCATATATTTT
TRBJ1-3 | TRBV6-5 | TRBD1 | few | CASSRDRVPGNTIYF | TGTGCCAGCAGCCGGGACAGGGTGCCTGGAAACACCATATATTTT
TRBJ1-4 | TRBV30 | NA | NA | CAWSESGRRLFF | TGTGCCTGGAGTGAATCGGGACGAAGGCTGTTTTTT
TRBJ1-4 | TRBV4-3 | NA | NA | CASSLTGVGEKLFF | TGCGCCAGCAGCCTAACCGGGGTCGGAGAAAAACTGTTTTTT
TRBJ2-1 | TRBV19 | NA | NA | CASIGDRDNEQFF | TGTGCCAGTATTGGAGACAGAGACAATGAGCAGTTCTTC
TRBJ2-7 | TRBV7-2 | TRBD1 | NA | CASSLVSTVGTAYEQYF | TGTGCCAGCAGCTTAGTTTCGACCGTAGGGACAGCCTACGAGCAGTACTTC
TRBJ2-7 | TRBV9 | NA | NA | CASSGRFSHEQYF | TGTGCCAGCAGCGGGAGGTTTAGCCACGAGCAGTACTTC
TRBJ1-1 | TRBV4-2 | NA | NA | CASSQDYNTEAFF | TGTGCCAGCAGCCAAGACTACAACACTGAAGCTTTCTTT
TRBJ2-1 | TRBV7-3 | NA | NA | CASSPRWGRSSYNEQFF | TGTGCCAGCAGCCCTCGGTGGGGCAGGAGCTCCTACAATGAGCAGTTCTTC
TRBJ1-3 | TRBV9 | NA | NA | CASGGVRSGNTIYF | TGTGCCAGCGGAGGGGTCCGCTCTGGAAACACCATATATTTT
TRBJ1-1 | TRBV27 | TRBD1 | NA | CASRRQGRHTEAFF | TGTGCCAGCAGAAGACAGGGAAGGCACACTGAAGCTTTCTTT